Below are 32 T cell receptor beta chains sequenced from a single sample in a study of blood T cells in healthy people across ages. The second PCR ran about 6 to 12 cycles with a sample-barcoded 5' primer and J-beta primers. TCRdb itself ran the 5' RACE reads through MiXCR, one entry per CDR3 protein. The table records 920,000 or so distinct CDR3 sequences, more than 35% of them present only once. The sample was blood. These receptors were collected from a woman in her fifties or sixties in good health.

This clonotype was counted a few times. This chain links TRBV28 with TRBJ1-1; D call uncertain. This CDR3 region has 13 residues. The germline V gene encodes CDR1 MDHEN and CDR2 SYDVKM. V was pared by 4 bases and J by 4 bases, with 10 bases between. The CDR3 DNA reads as TGTGCCAGCAGTTCTAATGTGGTCACTGAAGCTTTCTTT. Translated: CASSSNVVTEAFF.

This clonotype has more than one count but fewer than ten. CDR3 in DNA: TGTGCCAGCAGTGCAGGGACAGGTCCTCAGCCCCAGCATTTT. It translates to CASSAGTGPQPQHF. The chain has TRBV27 and TRBJ1-5; 8 bases agree with TRBD1. This CDR3 has 14 residues. Per the germline V gene, CDR1 is MNHEY and CDR2 is SMNVEV (reference sequence). Losses at the gene ends were 5 bases for V and 6 bases for J; bases not matched to a gene: 6.

The chain uses TRBV5-6 and TRBJ2-7; TRBD1 matches at 12 bases. Germline-derived CDR1 and CDR2 are SGHDT and YYEEEE. The CDR3 extends over 15 amino acids. V shed 4 bases and J 7 bases; nucleotides not matched to a gene: 9. CDR3 region: CASSLAGQGAVEQYF. The CDR3 coding sequence is TGTGCCAGCAGCCTGGCGGGACAGGGGGCGGTTGAGCAGTACTTC.

This clonotype turned up a few times. The J gene is TRBJ1-5, the V gene TRBV12-3 or TRBV12-4; 8 bases are shared with TRBD1. This CDR3 spans 14 amino acids. Trimming cost V 6 bases and J 4 bases; bases outside gene matches: 5. The CDR3 nucleotides read TGTGCCAGCAGCTTGGGACAGGCTAATCAGCCCCAGCATTTT. Protein sequence: CASSLGQANQPQHF.

This clonotype was counted between two and nine times. CDR3 in DNA: TGTGCCAGCAGTTTGAACGGGAGGGTTCAAGAGACCCAGTACTTC. It codes for CASSLNGRVQETQYF. The gene calls are TRBV12-3 or TRBV12-4 and TRBJ2-5; 8 bases match TRBD2. CDR3 length: 15 residues. Trimming at V came to 3 bases and at J to 2 bases, leaving 5 bases not matched to a gene.

This sequence joins TRBV30 and TRBJ2-7; the D gene is possibly TRBD2 (5 bases). V lost 1 base and J 7 bases, leaving 11 bases between the germline ends. The CDR3 runs to 12 residues. Germline V CDR1 and CDR2: GTSNPN, SVGIG (reference sequence). For the CDR3, the DNA is TGTGCCTGGAGTGCCCCCCCGGGGGAGCAGTACTTC. This codes for CAWSAPPGEQYF.

Regarding this clonotype: A read error is likely, as this CDR3 ends without the conserved phenylalanine or tryptophan. The V gene is TRBV10-2, the J gene TRBJ2-4; a weak D match, TRBD2 (5 bases). V lost 4 bases to trimming and J lost 3 bases, with 7 bases between them. This CDR3 comprises 13 residues. The V gene's germline CDR1 is WSHSY and CDR2 SAAADI. CDR3 residues: CASSAGYKNIQYI. The CDR3 region has the DNA TGCGCCAGCAGTGCGGGGTACAAAAACATTCAGTACATC.

The V and J genes are TRBV20-1 and TRBJ2-7, with a weak D call TRBD1 (5 bases). V gave up 5 bases and J gave up 2 bases, with 16 bases separating them. The CDR3 is 14 amino acids. Germline V lookup: CDR1 DFQATT, CDR2 SNEGSKA (reference sequence). The CDR3 sequence is CSAPDRQGAYEQYF. In DNA form, the CDR3 reads TGCAGTGCTCCGGATCGGCAGGGCGCCTACGAGCAGTACTTC.

In this sample, this clonotype turned up a few times. The V gene is TRBV15, the J gene TRBJ1-5, with a tentative D call TRBD1 (5 bases). The CDR3 consists of 15 residues. V was shortened by 0 bases and J by 7 bases, with 13 bases between the two germline ends. CDR1 LNHNV and CDR2 YYDKDF come from the germline V gene (reference sequence). This CDR3 reads CATSRDVRAGQPQHF. For the CDR3, the DNA is TGTGCCACCAGCAGAGATGTCAGGGCTGGCCAGCCCCAGCATTTT.

This clonotype was seen a few times. The chain carries TRBV7-9 and TRBJ2-7, with TRBD2 as a possible D gene (5 bases). The CDR3 length is 14 residues. The V end was cut by 0 bases, the J end by 2 bases, with 8 bases between. From germline, CDR1 is SEHNR and CDR2 FQNEAQ (reference sequence). The CDR3, as DNA: TGTGCCAGCAGCTTAGCGGGAGAACCCTACGAGCAGTACTTC. It is translated as CASSLAGEPYEQYF.

The rearrangement links TRBV10-2 to TRBJ2-7; possible D gene TRBD1, 5 bases. Per the germline V gene, CDR1 is WSHSY and CDR2 is SAAADI. The CDR3 spans 15 residues. The germline V and J ends were trimmed by 0 bases and 5 bases, with 14 bases remaining between them. CDR3 sequence: CASSESMGLLHEQYF. CDR3 in DNA: TGCGCCAGCAGTGAGTCGATGGGGCTCCTCCACGAGCAGTACTTC.

Details on this clonotype: A read error is possible here, since a much larger clone lies one base away. V gene TRBV6-5 combines with J gene TRBJ2-1; a weak D match, TRBD1 (6 bases). The length of the CDR3 is 18 residues. Germline CDR1 reads MNHEY; CDR2 reads SVGAGI. CDR3 sequence reads: CVSSYGPGAHFSYNEQFF. In nucleotides, the CDR3 is TGTGTCAGCAGTTACGGTCCAGGGGCCCATTTCTCCTACAATGAGCAGTTCTTC.

The rearrangement links TRBV27 to TRBJ2-7, with no clear D. V lost 5 bases to trimming and J lost 1 base, with 12 bases between them. The CDR3 is 14 amino acids. Germline V gene sequence: CDR1 MNHEY, CDR2 SMNVEV (reference sequence). The CDR3 bases are TGTGCCAGCAGTCTCCGGACGTGGTCCTACGAGCAGTACTTC. Amino acid sequence: CASSLRTWSYEQYF.

This clonotype was counted only a few times. The chain employs TRBV6-6 and TRBJ1-2, with D maybe TRBD1 (6 bases). The CDR3 runs to 15 residues. The germline V gene has CDR1 MNHNY and CDR2 SVGAGI (reference sequence). V lost 2 bases to trimming and J lost 7 bases, with 17 bases between them. CDR3 in DNA: TGTGCCAGCAGTTACGGGCTCTCAGGGGTTACTGGCTACACCTTC. It translates to CASSYGLSGVTGYTF.

The chain has TRBV7-6 and TRBJ2-5; possible D gene TRBD1, 6 bases. V lost 4 bases to trimming and J lost 1 base, with 13 bases between them. In germline, CDR1 is SGHVS, CDR2 FNYEAQ. The CDR3 spans 15 residues. CDR3 sequence: CASSSMGQIQETQYF. CDR3 DNA: TGTGCCAGCAGCTCCATGGGACAAATCCAAGAGACCCAGTACTTC.

This clonotype has just a few counts. This chain joins TRBV12-3 or TRBV12-4 and TRBJ1-4, with TRBD1 as a possible D gene (5 bases). Trimming pared 6 bases from V and 0 bases from J, leaving 8 bases between. The CDR3 runs to 14 residues. Written as DNA, the CDR3 is TGTGCCAGCAGATGGGGCGCAACTAATGAAAAACTGTTTTTT. Protein product: CASRWGATNEKLFF.

The chain recombines TRBV4-2 with TRBJ2-1, with 10 bases identical to TRBD2. This CDR3 is built from 15 residues. Germline CDR1 LGHNA, CDR2 YNFKEQ. J lost 6 bases, V lost 0 bases, and 2 bases had no gene match. CDR3 amino acids: CASSQDLAGANEQFF. For the CDR3, the DNA is TGTGCCAGCAGCCAAGATCTAGCGGGAGCCAATGAGCAGTTCTTC.

The rearrangement links TRBV20-1 to TRBJ2-5; D might be TRBD2 (5 bases). Trimming pared 5 bases from V and 11 bases from J, leaving 30 bases between. Germline V gene data show CDR1 as DFQATT and CDR2 as SNEGSKA (reference sequence). This CDR3 spans 16 amino acids. The DNA of the CDR3 is TGCAGTGCTTTAACGGACTTCTCCCAGACACACAATGAGCAGTACTTC. This codes for CSALTDFSQTHNEQYF.

The rearrangement joins TRBV2 to TRBJ2-7; 9 bases agree with TRBD1. The CDR3 extends over 16 amino acids. With 4 bases clipped from V and 2 bases from J, the junction kept 9 bases outside the gene matches. Germline assignment: CDR1 SNHLY and CDR2 FYNNEI. CDR3 loop: CASSGERDRVTYEQYF. DNA of the CDR3: TGTGCCAGCAGTGGGGAGAGGGACAGGGTGACCTACGAGCAGTACTTC.

The J gene is TRBJ2-1, the V gene TRBV18; 9 nucleotides match TRBD2. The CDR3 covers 15 residues. Unmatched junction bases numbered 5, after V lost 0 bases and J lost 8 bases. The germline CDR1 and CDR2 sequences are KGHSH and LQKENI. CDR3 loop: CASSPPSGSAYEQFF. The CDR3 DNA follows: TGTGCCAGCTCACCACCTAGCGGGAGTGCGTATGAGCAGTTCTTC.

This clonotype was seen a handful of times. The chain recombines TRBV5-1 with TRBJ2-5; the match to TRBD1 covers 10 bases. There are 15 residues in the CDR3. The V gene end was trimmed by 4 bases and the J gene end by 1 base; junction bases not matched to a gene: 4. Per the germline V gene, CDR1 is SGHRS and CDR2 is YFSETQ. CDR3 DNA sequence: TGCGCCAGCAGCCGACAGGGGGCCCTCCAAGAGACCCAGTACTTC. It translates to CASSRQGALQETQYF.

There are a few counts of this clonotype. The chain couples TRBV7-9 to TRBJ2-5, with D possibly matching TRBD2 (6 bases). V lost 5 bases and J lost 1, with 17 bases in between. This CDR3 comprises 16 residues. The germline gives CDR1 SEHNR, CDR2 FQNEAQ (reference sequence). In nucleotides, the CDR3 is TGTGCCAGCAGCCCATTGGGGGGAGGCTCCCAAGAGACCCAGTACTTC. Translating gives CASSPLGGGSQETQYF.

The chain joins TRBV25-1 to TRBJ2-1; 11 bases are shared with TRBD2. The germline V gene encodes CDR1 MGHDK and CDR2 SYGVNS. After removal of 1 base from V and 1 base from J, the junction contained 6 bases not matched to a gene. The CDR3 runs 18 residues. DNA of the CDR3: TGTGCCAGCAGTGAATTGGGTAGCGGGGGGGTATCCTACAATGAGCAGTTCTTC. Amino acids: CASSELGSGGVSYNEQFF.

The V and J genes are TRBV5-1 and TRBJ2-7; D is unclear. The CDR3 spans 16 residues. CDR1 and CDR2 from the germline V gene are SGHRS and YFSETQ. Deletions cut 2 bases from V and 4 bases from J, with 19 bases between. The CDR3 sequence: CASSFSVEEPGYEQYF. In nucleotides, the CDR3 is TGCGCCAGCAGCTTTTCGGTCGAAGAACCCGGGTACGAGCAGTACTTC.

The chain uses TRBV20-1 and TRBJ2-5; 8 bases line up with TRBD2. The germline gives CDR1 DFQATT, CDR2 SNEGSKA (reference sequence). J was trimmed by 1 base and V by 0 bases; bases with no gene match: 4. This CDR3 is 15 amino acids long. CDR3 DNA: TGCAGTGCTAGAGATTTCGGGAGGGCCCAAGAGACCCAGTACTTC. Encoded protein: CSARDFGRAQETQYF.

The chain uses TRBV6-1 and TRBJ2-5, with 7 bases aligning to TRBD2. The tail of the sequence fits TRBJ2-7 better, so the J call may be wrong. The CDR3 spans 16 residues. Germline loops: CDR1 MNHNS, CDR2 SASEGT. The CDR3 DNA is TGTGCCAGCAGTGAAAACCTGTTGGGGGGGAGGTACGAGCAGTACTTC. Translating it yields CASSENLLGGRYEQYF.

This rearrangement joins TRBV7-8 to TRBJ2-3; 9 nucleotides match TRBD2. V dropped 4 bases and J dropped 3; count of bases not matched to a gene: 5. CDR3 length: 15 residues. In germline, CDR1 is SGHVS, CDR2 FQNEAQ. The CDR3 is CASSYSGRQTDTQYF. The CDR3 DNA sequence: TGTGCCAGCAGCTACAGCGGGAGGCAAACAGATACGCAGTATTTT. Based on the CDR3 plus reference TRBV7-8 and TRBJ2-3, the full variable domain is GAGVSQSPRYKVAKRGQDVALRCDPISGHVSLFWYQQALGQGPEFLTYFQNEAQLDKSGLPSDRFFAERPEGSVSTLKIQRTQQEDSAVYLCASSYSGRQTDTQYFGPGTRLTVL.

This sequence joins TRBV15 and TRBJ2-7, with TRBD2 matching over 9 bases. Trimming cost V 0 bases and J 0 bases; bases outside gene matches: 6. The germline V gene has CDR1 LNHNV and CDR2 YYDKDF (reference sequence). The CDR3 contains 17 residues. The CDR3 reads CATSRDKAGGHSYEQYF. The CDR3 bases are TGTGCCACCAGCAGAGATAAGGCGGGAGGGCACTCCTACGAGCAGTACTTC.

This clonotype turned up a few times. The chain combines TRBV15 with TRBJ1-6; D remains unclear. CDR3 length equals 14 residues. Deletions cut 5 bases from V and 7 bases from J, with 12 bases between. Germline lookup yields CDR1 LNHNV and CDR2 YYDKDF (reference sequence). The CDR3 sequence: CATSEGRSNSPLHF. The CDR3 bases are TGTGCCACCAGCGAAGGACGGTCGAATTCACCCCTCCACTTT.

The genes are TRBV28 and TRBJ1-5, with no clear D. The V gene's germline CDR1 is MDHEN and CDR2 SYDVKM. The CDR3 spans 14 residues. The V gene lost 7 bases and the J gene lost 4 bases, with 14 bases spanning the gap. The CDR3 sequence: CASILRALNQPQHF. CDR3 bases: TGTGCCAGCATCTTAAGGGCTCTTAATCAGCCCCAGCATTTT.

This chain joins TRBV5-1 and TRBJ2-5; D is perhaps TRBD1 (6 bases). The CDR3 extends over 13 amino acids. Germline lookup yields CDR1 SGHRS and CDR2 YFSETQ. V was shortened by 7 bases and J by 11 bases, with 21 bases between the two germline ends. The CDR3 loop reads CASSAGAYNEQYF. The CDR3, as DNA: TGCGCCAGCTCCGCAGGGGCCTACAATGAGCAGTACTTC. The full variable domain, its missing parts supplied by reference TRBV5-1 and TRBJ2-5, is KAGVTQTPRYLIKTRGQQVTLSCSPISGHRSVSWYQQTPGQGLQFLFEYFSETQRNKGNFPGRFSGRQFSNSRSEMNVSTLELGDSALYLCASSAGAYNEQYFGPGTRLLVL.

The chain links TRBV6-1 to TRBJ2-5; 9 nucleotides match TRBD2. V was clipped by 4 bases and J by 11 bases; unmatched bases: 20. Per germline, CDR1 MNHNS and CDR2 SASEGT. This CDR3 is built from 17 residues. The CDR3 loop is CASSGYVTSGRYNEQYF. The CDR3 nucleotides are TGTGCCAGCAGTGGATACGTGACTAGCGGACGATACAATGAGCAGTACTTC.